The 9 T cell receptor beta chains reported below all come from one sample, sequenced in a study of OX40 agonist ivuxolimab in advanced cancers. The library was built by means of the immunoSEQ multiplex PCR assay. TCRdb provides this immuneACCESS table in a form limited to in-frame rearrangements. Some clones are lacking; in checked studies, under half of them reflect an unresolved V gene, and why the rest are absent is not known. Counted in this sample were about 84,000 clones; around 90% of them appeared once. The leading ten clones occupy 0.43% of the sample. Sequences were derived from CD4+ or CD8+ T cells sorted from blood, sampled in a trial of the OX40 agonist ivuxolimab. All receptors come from an adult with an advanced solid tumor such as melanoma, head and neck, liver or kidney cancer.

This clone came up once. The chain joins TRBV11-3 to TRBJ2-7, with D hard to call. V lost 4 bases and J 3 bases, leaving 10 bases between the germline ends. From germline, CDR1 is SGHNT and CDR2 YENEEA. The CDR3 has 13 amino acids. The CDR3 DNA reads TGTGCCAGCAGCTGGGAAGGGAACTACGAGCAGTACTTC. The encoded protein is CASSWEGNYEQYF.

The chain uses TRBV28 and TRBJ1-3, with D unresolved. V was cut by 4 bases and J by 4 bases, with 14 bases left in between. The CDR3 runs to 15 residues. CDR1 is MDHEN, CDR2 SYDVKM, per germline. In DNA form, the CDR3 reads TGTGCCAGCAGTTCATCAGAGGTAGGAGGAAACACCATATATTTT. Protein sequence: CASSSSEVGGNTIYF. The whole variable domain, filled in from reference TRBV28 and TRBJ1-3, reads DVKVTQSSRYLVKRTGEKVFLECVQDMDHENMFWYRQDPGLGLRLIYFSYDVKMKEKGDIPEGYSVSREKKERFSLILESASTNQTSMYLCASSSSEVGGNTIYFGEGSWLTVV.

The CDR3 region is CASSPVEPGGEAFF. CDR3 nucleotides: TGTGCCAGCTCACCGGTGGAGCCTGGGGGTGAAGCTTTCTTT. The J gene is TRBJ1-1, the V gene TRBV18, with D tentatively TRBD1 (5 bases). CDR1 and CDR2 (germline): KGHSH, LQKENI. The germline V and J ends were trimmed by 3 bases and 7 bases, with 15 bases remaining between them. The CDR3 has 14 residues.

In its sample, this clone was seen a few times. The chain has TRBV5-1 and TRBJ2-7; 7 bases are shared with TRBD1. Germline CDR1 SGHRS, CDR2 YFSETQ. V trimming: 3 bases; J trimming: 11 bases; junction bases outside the gene matches: 14. CDR3 length: 14 residues. CDR3 nucleotide sequence: TGCGCCAGCAGCTCCTCGTGGACAGGTACGACGGAGTACTTC. Translated: CASSSSWTGTTEYF.

The genes are TRBV5-1 and TRBJ2-7, with a possible D match to TRBD1 (7 bases). Germline V lookup: CDR1 SGHRS, CDR2 YFSETQ. The CDR3 consists of 15 residues. V lost 3 bases and J lost 3, with 16 bases in between. For the CDR3, the DNA is TGCGCCAGCAGCTGGGGGGACAGAAATCGCTACGAGCAGTACTTC. Its protein product is CASSWGDRNRYEQYF.

This rearrangement joins TRBV10-3 to TRBJ2-3; D is unclear. Trimming removed 4 bases from V and 6 bases from J, with 11 bases in between. CDR3 length equals 13 residues. Germline CDR1 ENHRY, CDR2 SYGVKD. DNA for the CDR3: TGTGCCATCAGTGCTTGGGTTGCCGATACGCAGTATTTT. Its protein product is CAISAWVADTQYF.

The CDR3 DNA reads as TGTGCCATCAGGAGGACAGGGCCCGGGGAGCTGTTTTTT. Translated: CAIRRTGPGELFF. The chain carries TRBV10-3 and TRBJ2-2; TRBD1 agrees at 8 bases. The V gene end was trimmed by 6 bases and the J gene end by 6 bases; junction bases not matched to a gene: 3. Germline-derived CDR1 and CDR2 are ENHRY and SYGVKD. This CDR3 has 13 amino acids.

The genes are TRBV7-2 and TRBJ2-5; the D gene could be TRBD1 or TRBD2 (5 bases each). CDR3 length: 13 amino acids. Trimming stripped 3 bases from V and 3 bases from J, with 8 bases between. Germline V CDR1 and CDR2: SGHTA, FQGNSA. The CDR3 sequence: CASSLGPKETQYF. CDR3 sequence (DNA): TGTGCCAGCAGCTTGGGACCCAAAGAGACCCAGTACTTC.

CDR3 coding DNA: TGTGCCATCAGTGAAGGGACACCTAGGACTGAAGCTTTCTTT. This gives the protein CAISEGTPRTEAFF. The chain couples TRBV10-3 to TRBJ1-1, with TRBD1 as a possible D gene (6 bases). Trimming removed 3 bases at V and 5 bases at J, with 13 bases between. The CDR3 consists of 14 residues. Germline CDR1 is ENHRY and CDR2 is SYGVKD.